The TCR beta chain described here comes from a study of shared clonotypes between healthy human individuals. Study as a whole: Two women and three men aged 18 to 49 made up the donors. CD4 naive and CD4 memory each took three plates per donor, while CD8 naive took two and CD8 memory one.

TCRdb's table, derived via immunoSEQ multiplex PCR, lists solely in-frame clones and lacks some. The profile covers millions of clones, with about 95% appearing a single time and 1.1% taken by the ten largest. The CDR3 sequence is 13 residues long. Deletions cut 5 bases from V and 2 bases from J, with 9 bases between. CDR1 is SEHNR and CDR2 is FQNEAQ in the germline V gene (reference sequence). Terminally differentiated effector memory CD45RA+ cells were excluded from the naive CD8 cells, which were CD45RO-negative and positively selected for CCR7. This chain links TRBV7-9 with TRBJ2-5; D is ambiguous. The sequenced sample consisted of naive CD8+ T cells sorted from blood. The clonotype was recovered from a man between 18 and 29 years old in good health. Here the CDR3 DNA reads TGTGCCAGCAGCCAAACTGATCAAGAGACCCAGTACTTC. Amino acid sequence: CASSQTDQETQYF.